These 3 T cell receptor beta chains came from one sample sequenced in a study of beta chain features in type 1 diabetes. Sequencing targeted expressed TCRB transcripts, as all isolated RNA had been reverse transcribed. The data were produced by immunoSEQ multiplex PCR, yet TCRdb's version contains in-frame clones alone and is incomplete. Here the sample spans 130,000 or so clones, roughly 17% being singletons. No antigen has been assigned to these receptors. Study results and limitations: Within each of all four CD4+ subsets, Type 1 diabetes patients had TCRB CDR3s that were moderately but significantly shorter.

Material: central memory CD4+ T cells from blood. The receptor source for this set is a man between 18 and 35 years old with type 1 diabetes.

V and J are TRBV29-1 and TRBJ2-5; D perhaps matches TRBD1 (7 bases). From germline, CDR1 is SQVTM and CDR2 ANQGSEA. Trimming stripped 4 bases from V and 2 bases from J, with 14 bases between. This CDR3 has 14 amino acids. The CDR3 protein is CSVVGGTVQETQYF. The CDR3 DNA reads TGCAGCGTTGTAGGGGGGACAGTTCAAGAGACCCAGTACTTC. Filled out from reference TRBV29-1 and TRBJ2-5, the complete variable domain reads SAVISQKPSRDICQRGTSLTIQCQVDSQVTMMFWYRQQPGQSLTLIATANQGSEATYESGFVIDKFPISRPNLTFSTLTVSNMSPEDSSIYLCSVVGGTVQETQYFGPGTRLLVL.

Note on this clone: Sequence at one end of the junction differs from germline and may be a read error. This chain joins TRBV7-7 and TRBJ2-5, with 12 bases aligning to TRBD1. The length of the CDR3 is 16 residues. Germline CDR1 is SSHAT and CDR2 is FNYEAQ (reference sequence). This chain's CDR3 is CASSRGTGGFQETQYF. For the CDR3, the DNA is TGTGCTAGCAGCCGGGGGACAGGGGGCTTTCAAGAGACCCAGTACTTC. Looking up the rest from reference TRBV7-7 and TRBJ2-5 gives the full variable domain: GAGVSQSPRYKVTKRGQDVTLRCDPISSHATLYWYQQALGQGPEFLTYFNYEAQPDKSGLPSDRFSAERPEGSISTLTIQRTEQRDSAMYRCASSRGTGGFQETQYFGPGTRLLVL.

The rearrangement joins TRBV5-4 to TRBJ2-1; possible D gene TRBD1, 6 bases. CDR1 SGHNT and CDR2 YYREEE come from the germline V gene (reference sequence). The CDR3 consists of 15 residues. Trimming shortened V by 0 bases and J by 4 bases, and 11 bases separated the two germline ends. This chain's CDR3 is CASSLEQGLYNEQFF. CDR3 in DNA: TGTGCCAGCAGCTTGGAACAGGGTTTATACAATGAGCAGTTCTTC.